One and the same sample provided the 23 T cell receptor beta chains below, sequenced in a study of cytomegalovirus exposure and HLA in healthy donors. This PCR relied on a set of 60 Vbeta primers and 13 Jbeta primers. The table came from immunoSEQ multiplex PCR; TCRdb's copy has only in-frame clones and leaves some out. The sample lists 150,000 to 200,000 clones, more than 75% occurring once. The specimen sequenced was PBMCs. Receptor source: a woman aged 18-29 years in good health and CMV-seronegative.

The CDR3 sequence is CAWSIGTSVYNEQFF. As DNA, the CDR3 is TGTGCCTGGAGTATCGGGACTAGCGTATACAATGAGCAGTTCTTC. The chain joins TRBV30 to TRBJ2-1; 10 bases match TRBD2. Trimming took 2 bases from V and 4 from J; bases not matched to a gene: 5. The CDR3 spans 15 residues. Germline V CDR1 and CDR2: GTSNPN, SVGIG (reference sequence).

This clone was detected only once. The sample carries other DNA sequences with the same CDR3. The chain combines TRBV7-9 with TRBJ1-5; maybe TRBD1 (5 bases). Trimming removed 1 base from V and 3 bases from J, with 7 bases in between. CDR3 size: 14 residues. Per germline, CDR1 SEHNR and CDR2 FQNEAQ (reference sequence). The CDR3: CASSLGQSNQPQHF. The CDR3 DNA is TGTGCCAGCAGCTTAGGACAGTCCAATCAGCCCCAGCATTTT.

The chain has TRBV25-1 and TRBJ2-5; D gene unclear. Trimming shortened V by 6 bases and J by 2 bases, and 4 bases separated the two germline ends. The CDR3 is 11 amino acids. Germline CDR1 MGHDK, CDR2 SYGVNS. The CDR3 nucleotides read TGTGCCAGCAGGTTACAAGAGACCCAGTACTTC. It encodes CASRLQETQYF.

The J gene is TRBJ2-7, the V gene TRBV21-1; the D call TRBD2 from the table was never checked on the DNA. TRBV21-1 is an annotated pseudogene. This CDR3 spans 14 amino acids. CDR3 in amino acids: CATSRASGRSEQYF. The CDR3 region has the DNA TGTGCCACCTCCCGGGCTAGCGGGAGATCGGAGCAGTACTTC.

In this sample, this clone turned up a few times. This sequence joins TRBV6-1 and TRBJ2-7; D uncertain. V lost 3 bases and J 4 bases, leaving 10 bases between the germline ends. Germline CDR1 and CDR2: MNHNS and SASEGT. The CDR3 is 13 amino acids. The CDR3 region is CASSDRWWYEQYF. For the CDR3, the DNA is TGTGCCAGCAGTGATAGATGGTGGTACGAGCAGTACTTC.

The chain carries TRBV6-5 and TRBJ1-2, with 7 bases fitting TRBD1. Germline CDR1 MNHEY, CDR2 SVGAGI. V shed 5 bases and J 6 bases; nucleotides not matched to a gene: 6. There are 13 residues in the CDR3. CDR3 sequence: CASSAIGQDGYTF. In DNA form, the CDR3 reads TGTGCCAGCAGTGCGATAGGACAGGATGGCTACACCTTC.

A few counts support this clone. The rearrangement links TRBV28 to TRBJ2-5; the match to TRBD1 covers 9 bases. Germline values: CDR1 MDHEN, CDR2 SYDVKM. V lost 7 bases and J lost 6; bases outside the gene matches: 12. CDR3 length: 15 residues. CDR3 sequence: CASMGGGTGKQTQYF. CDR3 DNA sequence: TGTGCCAGCATGGGTGGGGGGACAGGGAAACAGACCCAGTACTTC.

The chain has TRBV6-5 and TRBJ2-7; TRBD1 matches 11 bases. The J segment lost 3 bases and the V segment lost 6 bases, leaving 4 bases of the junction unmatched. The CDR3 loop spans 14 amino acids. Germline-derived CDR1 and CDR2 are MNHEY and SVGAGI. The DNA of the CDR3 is TGTGCCAGCAGGGACAGGGGGCGAGTCTACGAGCAGTACTTC. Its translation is CASRDRGRVYEQYF.

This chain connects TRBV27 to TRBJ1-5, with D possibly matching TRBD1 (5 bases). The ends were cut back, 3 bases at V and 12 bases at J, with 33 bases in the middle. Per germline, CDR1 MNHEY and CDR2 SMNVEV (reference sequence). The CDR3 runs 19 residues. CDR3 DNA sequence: TGTGCCAGCAGTTTGTGCCCCGGGACGGTGCAATCAGCCCGGGGAGGCCAGCATTTT. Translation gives CASSLCPGTVQSARGGQHF.

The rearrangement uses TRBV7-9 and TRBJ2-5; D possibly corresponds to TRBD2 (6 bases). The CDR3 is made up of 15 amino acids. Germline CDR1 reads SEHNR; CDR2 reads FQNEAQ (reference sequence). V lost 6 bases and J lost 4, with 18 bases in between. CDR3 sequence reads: CASRGGGTDSETQYF. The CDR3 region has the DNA TGTGCCAGCAGAGGAGGAGGGACGGATTCAGAGACCCAGTACTTC.

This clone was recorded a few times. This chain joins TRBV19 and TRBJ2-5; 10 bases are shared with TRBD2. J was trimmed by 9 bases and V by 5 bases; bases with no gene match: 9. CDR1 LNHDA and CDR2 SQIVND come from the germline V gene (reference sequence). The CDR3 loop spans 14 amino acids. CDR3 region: CASSLRLAGGAQYF. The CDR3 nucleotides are TGTGCCAGTAGTCTCCGACTAGCGGGTGGGGCCCAGTACTTC.

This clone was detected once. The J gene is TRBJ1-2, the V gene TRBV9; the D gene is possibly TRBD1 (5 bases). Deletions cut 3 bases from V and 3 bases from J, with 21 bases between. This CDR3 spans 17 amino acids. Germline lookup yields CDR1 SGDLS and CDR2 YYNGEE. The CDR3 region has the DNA TGTGCCAGCAGCGCTCTGGGGGGAGAGCCTACTCACTATGGCTACACCTTC. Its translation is CASSALGGEPTHYGYTF.

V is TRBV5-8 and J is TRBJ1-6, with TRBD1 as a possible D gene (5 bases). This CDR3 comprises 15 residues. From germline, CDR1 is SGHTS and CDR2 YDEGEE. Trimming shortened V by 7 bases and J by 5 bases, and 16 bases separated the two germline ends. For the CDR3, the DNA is TGTGCCAGCGGCGGACAATCTTGGGATAATTCACCCCTCCACTTT. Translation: CASGGQSWDNSPLHF.

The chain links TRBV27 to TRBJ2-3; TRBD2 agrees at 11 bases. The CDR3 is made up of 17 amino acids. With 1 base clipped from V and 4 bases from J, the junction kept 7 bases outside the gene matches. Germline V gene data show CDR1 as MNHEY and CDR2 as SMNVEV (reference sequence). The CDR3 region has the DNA TGTGCCAGCAGTTTATTGTCTAGCGGGGGGATATCAGATACGCAGTATTTT. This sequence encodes CASSLLSSGGISDTQYF.

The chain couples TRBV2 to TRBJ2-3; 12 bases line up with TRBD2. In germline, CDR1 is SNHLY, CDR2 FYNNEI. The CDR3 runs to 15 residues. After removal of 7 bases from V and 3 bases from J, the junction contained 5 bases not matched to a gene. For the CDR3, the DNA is TGTGCCAGCACCTCTAGCGGGAGGGTGACAGATACGCAGTATTTT. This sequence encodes CASTSSGRVTDTQYF.

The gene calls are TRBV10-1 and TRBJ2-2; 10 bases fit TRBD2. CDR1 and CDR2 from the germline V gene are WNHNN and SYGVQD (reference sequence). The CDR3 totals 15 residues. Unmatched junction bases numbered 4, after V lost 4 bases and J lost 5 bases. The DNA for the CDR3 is TGCGCCAGCAGTGCAACGACTAGCGGGACCGGGGAGCTGTTTTTT. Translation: CASSATTSGTGELFF.

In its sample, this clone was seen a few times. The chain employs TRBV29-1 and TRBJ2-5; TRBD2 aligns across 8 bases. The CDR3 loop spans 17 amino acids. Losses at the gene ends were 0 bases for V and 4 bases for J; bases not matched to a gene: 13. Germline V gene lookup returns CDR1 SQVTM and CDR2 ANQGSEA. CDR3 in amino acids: CSVEDGAGGLPPETQYF. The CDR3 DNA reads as TGCAGCGTTGAAGATGGGGCGGGAGGTTTACCCCCAGAGACCCAGTACTTC. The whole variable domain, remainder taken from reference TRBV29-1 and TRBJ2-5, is SAVISQKPSRDICQRGTSLTIQCQVDSQVTMMFWYRQQPGQSLTLIATANQGSEATYESGFVIDKFPISRPNLTFSTLTVSNMSPEDSSIYLCSVEDGAGGLPPETQYFGPGTRLLVL.

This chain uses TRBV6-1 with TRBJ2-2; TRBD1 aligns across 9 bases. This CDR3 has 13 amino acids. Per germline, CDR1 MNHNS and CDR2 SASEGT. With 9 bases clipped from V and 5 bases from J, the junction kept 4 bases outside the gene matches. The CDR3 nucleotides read TGTGCCAGTTTGACAGGGGGGACCGGGGAGCTGTTTTTT. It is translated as CASLTGGTGELFF.

As DNA, the CDR3 is TGTGCCAGCAGTCCTCGACAGCCGGGGGGGGTTTTCCTTTTCGCCTCCTACAATGAGCAGTTCTTC. Translated: CASSPRQPGGVFLFASYNEQFF. The rearrangement links TRBV27 to TRBJ2-1, with 8 bases identical to TRBD2. V was clipped by 5 bases and J by 0 bases; unmatched bases: 24. The germline gives CDR1 MNHEY, CDR2 SMNVEV (reference sequence). The CDR3 spans 22 residues.

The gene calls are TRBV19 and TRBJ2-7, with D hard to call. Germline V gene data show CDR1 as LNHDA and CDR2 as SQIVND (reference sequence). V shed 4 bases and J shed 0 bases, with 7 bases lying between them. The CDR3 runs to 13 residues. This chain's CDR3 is CASSTPSSYEQYF. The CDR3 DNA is TGTGCCAGTAGTACACCGAGCTCCTACGAGCAGTACTTC.

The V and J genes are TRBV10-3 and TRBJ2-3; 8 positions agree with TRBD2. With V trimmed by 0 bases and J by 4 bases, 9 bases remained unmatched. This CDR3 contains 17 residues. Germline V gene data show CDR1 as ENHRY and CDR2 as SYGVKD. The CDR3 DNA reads TGTGCCATCAGTGAGTCCTACCCCGGGACTAGTGCAGATACGCAGTATTTT. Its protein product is CAISESYPGTSADTQYF.

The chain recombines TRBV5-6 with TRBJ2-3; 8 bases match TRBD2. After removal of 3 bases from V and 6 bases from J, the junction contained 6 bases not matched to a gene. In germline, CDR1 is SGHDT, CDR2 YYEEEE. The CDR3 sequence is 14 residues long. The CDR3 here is CASSSGGAGDTQYF. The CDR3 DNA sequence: TGTGCCAGCAGCTCCGGGGGGGCAGGGGATACGCAGTATTTT.

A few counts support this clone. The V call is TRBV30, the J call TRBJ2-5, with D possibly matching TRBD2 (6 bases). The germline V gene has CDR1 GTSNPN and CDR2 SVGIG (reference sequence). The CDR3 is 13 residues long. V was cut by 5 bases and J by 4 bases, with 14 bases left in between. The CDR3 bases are TGTGCCTGGCATATTAGCGGCAGAGAGACCCAGTACTTC. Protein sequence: CAWHISGRETQYF.